The 21 T cell receptor beta chains listed next were all sequenced from one sample in a study of blood T cell repertoires in COVID-19 (dated by TCRdb to about 2020). The library came from the immunoSEQ multiplex PCR assay. TCRdb retrieved this table from immuneACCESS and kept in-frame rearrangements only. Not all clones are present; in checked studies, unresolved V genes account for under half, and no reason is known for the remainder. The sample records about 140,000 clones, roughly 84% of which are singletons. Together, the top ten hold around 8.5% of the sample. Sequencing was carried out using peripheral blood. Receptors originate from a woman aged 60 to 75 with acute or convalescent COVID-19.

The gene calls are TRBV18 and TRBJ2-2; D unclear. In germline, CDR1 is KGHSH, CDR2 LQKENI. The CDR3 extends over 14 amino acids. V gave up 3 bases and J gave up 3 bases, with 8 bases separating them. The CDR3 loop is CASSPYGYTGELFF. In DNA, the CDR3 is TGTGCCAGCTCACCCTACGGTTACACCGGGGAGCTGTTTTTT.

V and J are TRBV7-2 and TRBJ1-1, with TRBD1 matching 10 bases. There are 14 residues in the CDR3. V shed 6 bases and J 5 bases; nucleotides not matched to a gene: 6. Germline V gene lookup returns CDR1 SGHTA and CDR2 FQGNSA. CDR3 in amino acids: CASSYRQGATEAFF. The DNA for the CDR3 is TGTGCCAGCAGTTATCGACAGGGGGCGACTGAAGCTTTCTTT.

The V gene is TRBV6-5, the J gene TRBJ1-2, with a weak D call TRBD1 (6 bases). Trimming stripped 0 bases from V and 8 bases from J, with 16 bases between. Germline lookup yields CDR1 MNHEY and CDR2 SVGAGI. The CDR3 is made up of 15 amino acids. The CDR3 is CASSYSPPQGRGYTF. DNA of the CDR3: TGTGCCAGCAGTTACTCGCCTCCGCAGGGGCGCGGCTACACCTTC.

A word on this clone: Other nucleotide sequences in the sample specify the same CDR3. V gene TRBV6-5 combines with J gene TRBJ2-3, with 10 nucleotides matching TRBD2. The V gene's germline CDR1 is MNHEY and CDR2 SVGAGI. The junction had 4 bases not matched to a gene; V was cut back by 6 bases and J by 1 base. The CDR3 spans 15 residues. The CDR3, as DNA: TGTGCCAGCAGATTAGCGGGGGGACGCACAGATACGCAGTATTTT. Amino acids: CASRLAGGRTDTQYF.

V gene TRBV14 combines with J gene TRBJ2-7; D not certain. Germline-derived CDR1 and CDR2 are SGHDN and FVKESK. The CDR3 is 13 amino acids. V dropped 0 bases and J dropped 3 bases, with 6 bases sitting between them. DNA of the CDR3: TGTGCCAGCAGCCAAGATAGAGGCTACGAGCAGTACTTC. This gives the protein CASSQDRGYEQYF.

The V and J genes are TRBV5-1 and TRBJ2-5, with a tentative D call TRBD2 (6 bases). The CDR3 covers 16 residues. CDR1 is SGHRS and CDR2 is YFSETQ in the germline V gene. The V end was cut by 4 bases, the J end by 5 bases, with 21 bases between. As DNA, the CDR3 is TGCGCCAGCAGCCTATCGATAGCGTCGGGGAGGGAGACCCAGTACTTC. Translated, it gives CASSLSIASGRETQYF.

The rearrangement joins TRBV30 to TRBJ1-2; D possibly corresponds to TRBD1 (5 bases). V was trimmed by 3 bases and J by 2 bases, leaving 25 bases between them. This CDR3 region has 18 residues. Looked up from germline, CDR1 is GTSNPN and CDR2 is SVGIG (reference sequence). The CDR3 region has the DNA TGTGCCTGGAGACCCCCAGGGAGGGGAACAGCGAGGAACTATGGCTACACCTTC. Translated: CAWRPPGRGTARNYGYTF.

The chain couples TRBV30 to TRBJ2-5; TRBD2 matches at 7 bases. The CDR3 runs 14 residues. Germline CDR1 GTSNPN, CDR2 SVGIG (reference sequence). The V gene end was trimmed by 3 bases and the J gene end by 1 base; junction bases not matched to a gene: 5. CDR3 residues: CAWSFGRAQETQYF. The DNA for the CDR3 is TGTGCCTGGAGCTTTGGGAGGGCCCAAGAGACCCAGTACTTC. Looking up the rest from reference TRBV30 and TRBJ2-5 gives the full variable domain: SQTIHQWPATLVQPVGSPLSLECTVEGTSNPNLYWYRQAAGRGLQLLFYSVGIGQISSEVPQNLSASRPQDRQFILSSKKLLLSDSGFYLCAWSFGRAQETQYFGPGTRLLVL.

V and J are TRBV5-1 and TRBJ1-5, with D maybe TRBD1 (6 bases). Germline loops: CDR1 SGHRS, CDR2 YFSETQ. V was pared by 0 bases and J by 6 bases, with 10 bases between. This CDR3 spans 14 amino acids. CDR3 DNA sequence: TGCGCCAGCAGCTTGGAGGGGGATGGTCAGCCCCAGCATTTT. This gives the protein CASSLEGDGQPQHF.

Note on this clone: One junction end does not reproduce the germline sequence, and a read error may be involved. The rearrangement joins TRBV5-1 to TRBJ2-2, with D perhaps TRBD2 (6 bases). This CDR3 contains 15 residues. The germline V gene has CDR1 SGHRS and CDR2 YFSETQ. DNA of the CDR3: TGCGCCAGCAGCCGACCGGACGGCCCCACCGGGGGGCTGTTTTTT. Translating gives CASSRPDGPTGGLFF.

The V call is TRBV7-9, the J call TRBJ2-7; 7 nucleotides agree with TRBD1. In germline, CDR1 is SEHNR, CDR2 FQNEAQ (reference sequence). The CDR3 extends over 14 amino acids. With V trimmed by 3 bases and J by 3 bases, 5 bases remained unmatched. CDR3 region: CASSFRDSFYEQYF. The CDR3 nucleotides read TGTGCCAGCAGCTTTCGGGACAGTTTCTACGAGCAGTACTTC. The full variable domain, in which reference TRBV7-9 and TRBJ2-7 provide the parts outside the CDR3, is DTGVSQNPRHKITKRGQNVTFRCDPISEHNRLYWYRQTLGQGPEFLTYFQNEAQLEKSRLLSDRFSAERPKGSFSTLEIQRTEQGDSAMYLCASSFRDSFYEQYFGPGTRLTVT.

V gene TRBV20-1 combines with J gene TRBJ2-1; a possible D gene is TRBD1 (6 bases). V shed 3 bases and J shed 2 bases, with 11 bases lying between them. The CDR3 has 14 amino acids. Germline CDR1 is DFQATT and CDR2 is SNEGSKA (reference sequence). DNA for the CDR3: TGCAGTGCTAGTTCTGGGGGCGCCTACAATGAGCAGTTCTTC. Residues: CSASSGGAYNEQFF.

This clone was seen many times. The chain uses TRBV11-2 and TRBJ1-3; D may be TRBD1 (5 bases). The germline V gene has CDR1 SGHAT and CDR2 FQNNGV. V was pared by 5 bases and J by 0 bases, with 11 bases between. This CDR3 has 15 residues. For the CDR3, the DNA is TGTGCCAGCAGCGACAGACGCGGCTCTGGAAACACCATATATTTT. It is translated as CASSDRRGSGNTIYF.

A few counts support this clone. The chain joins TRBV15 to TRBJ1-4; the D gene is possibly TRBD1 (5 bases). The CDR3 is 17 amino acids. CDR1 and CDR2 from the germline V gene are LNHNV and YYDKDF (reference sequence). The V gene lost 1 base and the J gene lost 5 bases, with 17 bases spanning the gap. Here the CDR3 reads CATSRGPQGPLNEKLFF. The CDR3 bases are TGTGCCACCAGCAGAGGACCTCAGGGCCCCCTAAATGAAAAACTGTTTTTT.

The chain links TRBV11-2 to TRBJ1-1; D remains ambiguous. Per the germline V gene, CDR1 is SGHAT and CDR2 is FQNNGV. This CDR3 is built from 13 residues. V lost 1 base to trimming and J lost 11 bases, with 14 bases between them. CDR3 coding DNA: TGTGCCAGCAGCTTAGGAGAGGGTCCCGGGGCTTTCTTT. Translated, it gives CASSLGEGPGAFF.

The V gene is TRBV5-4, the J gene TRBJ2-5, with 7 bases identical to TRBD1. The V gene's germline CDR1 is SGHNT and CDR2 YYREEE (reference sequence). Losses at the gene ends were 0 bases for V and 3 bases for J; bases not matched to a gene: 14. The CDR3 sequence is 18 residues long. The CDR3 bases are TGTGCCAGCAGCTTGGGGCCGACGACAGGGCCAAATGAAGAGACCCAGTACTTC. It yields the protein CASSLGPTTGPNEETQYF.

The V and J genes are TRBV7-9 and TRBJ2-3; tentative D call: TRBD1 (5 bases). Trimming pared 2 bases from V and 6 bases from J, leaving 9 bases between. The CDR3 has 13 amino acids. In germline, CDR1 is SEHNR, CDR2 FQNEAQ (reference sequence). CDR3 nucleotides: TGTGCCAGCAGCTTAATAGGGGCCGATACGCAGTATTTT. This translates into CASSLIGADTQYF. The whole variable domain, remainder taken from reference TRBV7-9 and TRBJ2-3, is DTGVSQNPRHKITKRGQNVTFRCDPISEHNRLYWYRQTLGQGPEFLTYFQNEAQLEKSRLLSDRFSAERPKGSFSTLEIQRTEQGDSAMYLCASSLIGADTQYFGPGTRLTVL.

V is TRBV5-1 and J is TRBJ2-2, with D perhaps TRBD2 (6 bases). CDR3 length: 14 residues. The germline V gene has CDR1 SGHRS and CDR2 YFSETQ. V gave up 6 bases and J gave up 6 bases, with 15 bases separating them. The CDR3 loop is CASTLEGPAGELFF. CDR3 DNA: TGCGCCAGCACCCTGGAGGGGCCGGCCGGGGAGCTGTTTTTT.

V gene TRBV28 combines with J gene TRBJ2-7, with D possibly being TRBD1 (6 bases). The CDR3 has 15 residues. Trimming stripped 6 bases from V and 2 bases from J, with 17 bases between. CDR1 is MDHEN and CDR2 is SYDVKM in the germline V gene. CDR3 nucleotide sequence: TGTGCCAGCAGCCTGACCCTGACAGGTACCTACGAGCAGTACTTC. Amino acids: CASSLTLTGTYEQYF. The variable domain in full, completed from reference TRBV28 and TRBJ2-7, reads DVKVTQSSRYLVKRTGEKVFLECVQDMDHENMFWYRQDPGLGLRLIYFSYDVKMKEKGDIPEGYSVSREKKERFSLILESASTNQTSMYLCASSLTLTGTYEQYFGPGTRLTVT.

The genes are TRBV5-4 and TRBJ2-7; 8 positions match TRBD1. CDR1 SGHNT and CDR2 YYREEE come from the germline V gene (reference sequence). V was clipped by 2 bases and J by 1 base; unmatched bases: 5. The CDR3 is 15 amino acids. DNA for the CDR3: TGTGCCAGCAGCTTCCTAACAGGGGGATCCTACGAGCAGTACTTC. It specifies CASSFLTGGSYEQYF.

In DNA form, the CDR3 reads TGTGCCAGCAGTCCCTTCAGGGCCTACGAGCAGTACTTC. Protein sequence: CASSPFRAYEQYF. The chain is built from TRBV28 and TRBJ2-7; tentative D call: TRBD1 (5 bases). Germline CDR1 MDHEN, CDR2 SYDVKM. Trimming pared 5 bases from V and 2 bases from J, leaving 10 bases between. The CDR3 has 13 residues.